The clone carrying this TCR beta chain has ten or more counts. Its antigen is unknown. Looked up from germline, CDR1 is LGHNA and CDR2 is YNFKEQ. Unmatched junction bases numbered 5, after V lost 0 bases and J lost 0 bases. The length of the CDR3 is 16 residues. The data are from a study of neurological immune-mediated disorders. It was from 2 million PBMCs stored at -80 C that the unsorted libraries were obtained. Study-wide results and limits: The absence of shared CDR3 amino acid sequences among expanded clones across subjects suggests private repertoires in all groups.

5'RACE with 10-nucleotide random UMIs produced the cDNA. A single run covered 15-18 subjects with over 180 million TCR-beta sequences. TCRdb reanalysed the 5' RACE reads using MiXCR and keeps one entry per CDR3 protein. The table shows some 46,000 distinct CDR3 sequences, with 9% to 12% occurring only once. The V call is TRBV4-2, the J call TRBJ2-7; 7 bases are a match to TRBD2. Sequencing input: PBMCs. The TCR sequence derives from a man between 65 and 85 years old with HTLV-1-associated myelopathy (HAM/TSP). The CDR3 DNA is TGTGCCAGCAGCCAAGATCGGGCTAGCGGCTCCTACGAGCAGTACTTC. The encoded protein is CASSQDRASGSYEQYF.